The T cell receptor beta chain described here comes from a study of blood T cell repertoires in COVID-19. On the study more broadly: Sites in the United States, Italy and Spain provided acute and convalescent COVID-19 samples. Nucleic acid was either cDNA or gDNA, and it came from T cells, B-cell-depleted T cells, or PBMCs.

In the original processing: It was from reference gene primer amplification that nucleated cell counts were estimated. Sequencing was performed with immunoSEQ multiplex PCR; in TCRdb, only in-frame clones are kept and a portion is missing. For V, J and clone size, that table is used; D and trimming come from the DNA. Here the sample spans under 200,000 clones, around 89% being singletons. Germline assignment: CDR1 MNHNY and CDR2 SVGAGI (reference sequence). The CDR3 loop spans 16 amino acids. V trimming: 6 bases; J trimming: 4 bases; junction bases outside the gene matches: 8. Sequencing was carried out using peripheral blood. The sequence came from a man in his sixties with acute or convalescent COVID-19. The V and J genes are TRBV6-6 and TRBJ2-7; 14 bases align to TRBD2. Here the CDR3 reads CASRPPWTSGRYEQYF. DNA for the CDR3: TGTGCCAGCAGACCACCATGGACTAGCGGGAGGTACGAGCAGTACTTC.